The clone carrying this TCR beta chain was recorded at least ten times. Its matching antigen is unknown. This specimen belongs to a study of T cell repertoires in cytomegalovirus infection. The overall study: Public signatures in TCR beta pointed to CMV infection and matching HLA type.

Study-wide findings and caveats: HLA-C-restricted CMV-specific TCR beta clonotypes prevailed in the ex vivo response. There were carriers of CMV plus the relevant HLA, and cumulative public TCR beta family frequency identified them.

TCRdb called the reads again in MiXCR, with one record for every CDR3 protein. This table has under 250,000 distinct CDR3 sequences, about 12% appearing once. With 4 bases clipped from V and 7 bases from J, the junction kept 10 bases outside the gene matches. The germline V gene encodes CDR1 SGHKS and CDR2 YYEKEE (reference sequence). The CDR3 loop spans 15 amino acids. Sequenced: PBMCs. The chain couples TRBV5-5 to TRBJ1-4; 7 bases are shared with TRBD1. The clonotype was recovered from a human donor in good health (CMV status not recorded). Some clones in this sample may be carry-over from other donors' samples. CDR3 sequence reads: CASSQTGIRSEKLFF. In DNA form, the CDR3 reads TGTGCCAGCAGCCAGACAGGGATTAGGAGTGAAAAACTGTTTTTT.